A single sample gave rise to the 26 T cell receptor beta chains below, sequenced in a study of blood T cells in healthy people across ages. A J-beta primer mix and a sample-barcoded 5' primer were used in a second PCR of roughly 7 to 12 cycles. TCRdb re-derived calls from the 5' RACE reads in MiXCR, one entry per CDR3 protein. The repertoire has about 1 million distinct CDR3 sequences, roughly 24% of them found once; the top ten carry around 0.75%. Another study also made use of these data, one on T cells of mothers and their children.

The sequenced sample was blood. Every receptor here comes from a girl between 2 and 10 years old in good health.

This clonotype was detected a few times. This chain joins TRBV20-1 and TRBJ1-5; D unclear. Between the trimmed V and J ends, which lost 1 base and 0 bases, there was a span of 10 bases. Germline CDR1 reads DFQATT; CDR2 reads SNEGSKA (reference sequence). This CDR3 region has 15 residues. CDR3 region: CSARVTGYSNQPQHF. DNA of the CDR3: TGCAGTGCTAGAGTGACCGGTTATAGCAATCAGCCCCAGCATTTT.

This clonotype showed up just a few times. CDR3 region: CASSYVAGDTQYF. The CDR3 DNA follows: TGTGCCAGCAGTTATGTGGCTGGAGATACGCAGTATTTT. The J gene is TRBJ2-3, the V gene TRBV6-5; D not certain. The CDR3 is made up of 13 amino acids. The V end lost 3 bases, the J end lost 5 bases, and 9 bases lay between the germline ends. The germline gives CDR1 MNHEY, CDR2 SVGAGI.

This clonotype was detected only a few times. The gene calls are TRBV4-1 and TRBJ1-2; 11 bases map to TRBD1. Looked up from germline, CDR1 is MGHRA and CDR2 is YSYEKL. This CDR3 comprises 15 residues. The trim removed 1 base at V and 8 bases at J, leaving 6 bases unmatched. The CDR3 loop is CASSQAGQGVWGYTF. In nucleotides, the CDR3 is TGCGCCAGCAGCCAAGCGGGACAGGGGGTTTGGGGCTACACCTTC.

This clonotype has just a few counts. J is TRBJ2-5 and V is TRBV20-1; weak D call: TRBD2 (5 bases). Germline V gives CDR1 DFQATT, CDR2 SNEGSKA (reference sequence). Trimming shortened V by 1 base and J by 0 bases, and 6 bases separated the two germline ends. CDR3 size: 13 residues. The CDR3 protein is CSARGGNQETQYF. The CDR3 nucleotides are TGCAGTGCTAGAGGAGGGAACCAAGAGACCCAGTACTTC.

This sequence joins TRBV27 and TRBJ2-3; D is unclear. Germline CDR1 MNHEY, CDR2 SMNVEV (reference sequence). Trimming removed 4 bases at V and 0 bases at J, with 11 bases between. The CDR3 totals 15 residues. In nucleotides, the CDR3 is TGTGCCAGCAGTTCCTGGACGGATAGCACAGATACGCAGTATTTT. This codes for CASSSWTDSTDTQYF.

The chain combines TRBV20-1 with TRBJ2-1; tentatively, D is TRBD2 (6 bases). The DNA end is more similar to TRBJ2-5, so the J call may be wrong. This CDR3 is built from 13 residues. CDR1 and CDR2 (germline): DFQATT, SNEGSKA (reference sequence). As DNA, the CDR3 is TGCAGTGCTAAGGGAGGAGGGGCTGAGACCCAGTACTTC. Translating gives CSAKGGGAETQYF.

The J gene is TRBJ2-5, the V gene TRBV5-1; D is possibly TRBD1 or TRBD2 (5 bases each). Judging by the DNA end, TRBJ2-7 fits better; the J call may be wrong. CDR3 size: 17 residues. Germline loops: CDR1 SGHRS, CDR2 YFSETQ. This CDR3 is CASSLLSIRDLSYEQYF. CDR3 nucleotides: TGCGCCAGCAGCTTACTTTCAATCCGGGACCTGTCCTACGAGCAGTACTTC.

The V and J genes are TRBV20-1 and TRBJ1-5, with 7 bases identical to TRBD1. The CDR3 covers 11 residues. Germline V gives CDR1 DFQATT, CDR2 SNEGSKA (reference sequence). V was pared by 3 bases and J by 11 bases, with 4 bases of the junction left unmatched. The CDR3 region has the DNA TGCAGTGCTAGTGGTCAGGGGGCCCAGCATTTT. Protein sequence: CSASGQGAQHF.

This clonotype occurred a few times. This chain joins TRBV4-1 and TRBJ2-3; TRBD2 aligns across 8 bases. In germline, CDR1 is MGHRA, CDR2 YSYEKL. CDR3 length: 17 residues. V lost 0 bases to trimming and J lost 2 bases; unmatched junction nucleotides: 7. CDR3 region: CASSQDGSGVVTDTQYF. As DNA, the CDR3 is TGCGCCAGCAGCCAAGATGGTAGCGGGGTAGTCACAGATACGCAGTATTTT.

The V gene is TRBV5-5, the J gene TRBJ1-1; no definite D call. Germline V lookup: CDR1 SGHKS, CDR2 YYEKEE (reference sequence). There are 16 residues in the CDR3. V was cut by 1 base and J by 1 base, with 14 bases left in between. As DNA, the CDR3 is TGTGCCAGCAGCTTGATGAAAGGGCTAACGAACACTGAAGCTTTCTTT. Its translation: CASSLMKGLTNTEAFF.

This chain links TRBV5-1 with TRBJ1-6; possibly TRBD1 for D (6 bases). V lost 5 bases, J lost 7 bases, and 19 bases lay in between. The germline CDR1 and CDR2 sequences are SGHRS and YFSETQ. The length of the CDR3 is 16 residues. In nucleotides, the CDR3 is TGCGCCAGCAGACAGGGAAGCGGCAGGGGAAATTCACCCCTCCACTTT. Protein: CASRQGSGRGNSPLHF. The full variable domain, rest sourced from reference TRBV5-1 and TRBJ1-6, is KAGVTQTPRYLIKTRGQQVTLSCSPISGHRSVSWYQQTPGQGLQFLFEYFSETQRNKGNFPGRFSGRQFSNSRSEMNVSTLELGDSALYLCASRQGSGRGNSPLHFGNGTRLTVT.

This chain uses TRBV3-1 with TRBJ2-7; D gene unclear. With 1 base removed from V and 2 bases from J, the gap between germline ends came to 6 bases. Germline CDR1 LGHDT, CDR2 YNNKEL (reference sequence). The CDR3 runs 13 residues. CDR3 loop: CASSQGVAYEQYF. Here the CDR3 DNA reads TGTGCCAGCAGCCAAGGTGTGGCCTACGAGCAGTACTTC.

This clonotype appeared a few times. The genes are TRBV5-5 and TRBJ1-5; D is ambiguous. CDR1 SGHKS and CDR2 YYEKEE come from the germline V gene (reference sequence). V dropped 1 base and J dropped 4 bases, with 6 bases sitting between them. This CDR3 region has 13 residues. Here the CDR3 reads CASSLTPNQPQHF. CDR3 sequence (DNA): TGTGCCAGCAGCTTGACACCAAATCAGCCCCAGCATTTT.

The genes are TRBV12-3 or TRBV12-4 and TRBJ2-3, with D perhaps assigned TRBD1 or TRBD2 (5 bases each). The CDR3 is 16 amino acids. Trimming took 5 bases from V and 0 from J, leaving 15 bases between them. CDR3 DNA: TGTGCCAGCAGTCGACTGAGGGGACCGAGCACAGATACGCAGTATTTT. This encodes CASSRLRGPSTDTQYF.

The V and J genes are TRBV12-3 or TRBV12-4 and TRBJ1-5; possible D gene TRBD1, 5 bases. This CDR3 contains 16 residues. The V and J ends lost 2 bases and 1 base respectively, with 12 bases between them. DNA for the CDR3: TGTGCCAGCAGTTTATATCTGGGGGAGAGCAATCAGCCCCAGCATTTT. Translation gives CASSLYLGESNQPQHF.

This chain connects TRBV28 to TRBJ2-5; TRBD1 is a possible D gene (6 bases). The J call may not be correct, given that the DNA end is closer to TRBJ2-1. This CDR3 region has 14 residues. In germline, CDR1 is MDHEN, CDR2 SYDVKM. The CDR3 reads CASSPRRDTPSQFF. The CDR3 DNA reads as TGTGCCAGCAGTCCCAGACGGGACACGCCCTCGCAGTTCTTC.

Of note for this clonotype: A much larger clone sits a single nucleotide away, making a read error possible. This chain connects TRBV21-1 to TRBJ2-3. TRBV21-1 is assigned pseudogene status. The CDR3 is 9 residues long. The CDR3 nucleotides are TGTGCCAGCCCAGATACGCAGTATTTT. This sequence encodes CASPDTQYF.

The chain has TRBV7-2 and TRBJ2-5; 14 bases are a match to TRBD2. The closer fit of TRBJ2-1 to the DNA end suggests the J call may be wrong. The CDR3 is 17 amino acids. Per the germline V gene, CDR1 is SGHTA and CDR2 is FQGNSA. For the CDR3, the DNA is TGTGCCAGCAGTTCGACTAGCGGGAGGGAAATTGTCAATGAGCAGTTCTTC. Amino acids: CASSSTSGREIVNEQFF.

V usage is TRBV20-1 and J usage is TRBJ2-3; 14 bases fit TRBD2. CDR3 size: 16 residues. Germline V gives CDR1 DFQATT, CDR2 SNEGSKA (reference sequence). The junction had 6 bases not matched to a gene; V was cut back by 5 bases and J by 2 bases. The CDR3 reads CSAPRTSGRSTDTQYF. Here the CDR3 DNA reads TGCAGTGCTCCAAGGACTAGCGGGAGGTCCACAGATACGCAGTATTTT.

CDR3 loop: CASSYQTQQGREQYF. The CDR3 DNA follows: TGTGCCAGCAGTTACCAAACCCAACAGGGGCGCGAGCAGTACTTC. V and J are TRBV28 and TRBJ2-7, with 7 bases identical to TRBD1. CDR1 is MDHEN, CDR2 SYDVKM, per germline. The CDR3 length is 15 residues. Trimming cost V 4 bases and J 6 bases; bases outside gene matches: 12.

Comment on this clonotype: No conserved phenylalanine or tryptophan ends this CDR3, so it is likely a read error. V usage is TRBV20-1 and J usage is TRBJ2-4; a possible D gene is TRBD2 (5 bases). CDR1 and CDR2 from the germline V gene are DFQATT and SNEGSKA (reference sequence). CDR3 size: 15 residues. V lost 5 bases and J 0 bases, leaving 14 bases between the germline ends. The chain's CDR3 is CSAPRGLLAKNIQYL. The CDR3 coding sequence is TGCAGTGCTCCCCGGGGTTTACTAGCCAAAAACATTCAGTACCTC.

The rearrangement joins TRBV5-6 to TRBJ2-5; 15 bases map to TRBD2. The J call may be faulty, since TRBJ2-7 better matches the DNA end. CDR3 length equals 17 residues. From germline, CDR1 is SGHDT and CDR2 YYEEEE. The CDR3 DNA follows: TGTGCCAGCAGCCCGGGACTAGCGGGAGGCCATTTCTACGAGCAGTACTTC. The encoded protein is CASSPGLAGGHFYEQYF.

The chain recombines TRBV2 with TRBJ2-7; D is uncertain. The V and J ends lost 3 bases and 5 bases respectively, with 5 bases between them. The CDR3 totals 11 residues. The V gene's germline CDR1 is SNHLY and CDR2 FYNNEI. CDR3 sequence: CASSDWDEQYF. For the CDR3, the DNA is TGTGCCAGCAGTGACTGGGACGAGCAGTACTTC.

This clonotype was found a few times. The V gene is TRBV5-6, the J gene TRBJ2-3; TRBD2 agrees at 8 bases. Trimming took 2 bases from V and 2 from J; bases not matched to a gene: 7. Germline V lookup: CDR1 SGHDT, CDR2 YYEEEE. This CDR3 has 16 residues. The DNA for the CDR3 is TGTGCCAGCAGCTTTGGTACTAGCGGATACACAGATACGCAGTATTTT. Amino acid sequence: CASSFGTSGYTDTQYF.

Only a few counts were recorded for this clonotype. V and J are TRBV28 and TRBJ1-5, with no clear D. Germline CDR1 is MDHEN and CDR2 is SYDVKM. The V end was cut by 7 bases, the J end by 7 bases, with 17 bases between. This CDR3 has 14 residues. The CDR3 loop is CASTWTGIGQPQHF. CDR3 nucleotide sequence: TGTGCCAGCACCTGGACGGGGATAGGGCAGCCCCAGCATTTT. The complete variable domain, with remaining parts taken from reference TRBV28 and TRBJ1-5, reads DVKVTQSSRYLVKRTGEKVFLECVQDMDHENMFWYRQDPGLGLRLIYFSYDVKMKEKGDIPEGYSVSREKKERFSLILESASTNQTSMYLCASTWTGIGQPQHFGDGTRLSIL.

This clonotype was counted once. The chain recombines TRBV29-1 with TRBJ2-7; 11 bases fit TRBD2. The CDR3 length is 14 residues. After removal of 4 bases from V and 1 base from J, the junction contained 3 bases not matched to a gene. Germline V gene lookup returns CDR1 SQVTM and CDR2 ANQGSEA. The CDR3 loop reads CSVVLAGESYEQYF. The CDR3 nucleotides read TGCAGCGTTGTACTAGCGGGAGAGTCCTACGAGCAGTACTTC.